These 13 T cell receptor beta chains were sequenced from one sample in a study of vaccination effects on CD4 cells after COVID-19 (dated 2022 in TCRdb). In the ViraFEST assay, PBMC were stimulated with viral peptide pools, and antigen-specific CD4+ T cell clonotypes were then identified by expansion using TCR sequencing. After around ten days of culture, CD4+ T cells were isolated with the EasySep CD4+ T cell isolation kit. Libraries were built with the immunoSEQ multiplex PCR assay. TCRdb obtained this table from immuneACCESS and retained in-frame rearrangements with V and J assigned. These tables miss some clones; where compared with another copy, unresolved V genes account for less than half of the shortfall, and the remainder is unexplained. The sample profile shows some 59,000 clones; 80% to 85% of them were found once. Clones ranked in the top ten supply roughly 2.3% of the sample. These receptors' antigens are unknown.

The sequenced sample was CD4+ T cells from PBMCs cultured with HCoV-229E spike peptides, obtained before COVID-19 vaccination. This sample's cell subset or site label indicates: HCoV-229E spike overlapping peptide pool stimulation. Source of these receptors: a human donor who received a COVID-19 vaccine.

This clone has more than one count but fewer than ten. The chain has TRBV4-3 and TRBJ1-3; no definite D call. The germline gives CDR1 LGHNA, CDR2 YSLEER. Deletions cut 1 base from V and 8 bases from J, with 15 bases between. The CDR3 is 15 residues long. CDR3: CASSQAQVQADTIYF. The CDR3 nucleotides read TGCGCCAGCAGCCAAGCTCAGGTTCAGGCGGACACCATATATTTT.

V is TRBV19 and J is TRBJ2-1; weak D call: TRBD1 (5 bases). The germline gives CDR1 LNHDA, CDR2 SQIVND (reference sequence). CDR3 length equals 13 residues. Deletions cut 5 bases from V and 4 bases from J, with 9 bases between. CDR3 in DNA: TGTGCCAGTAGTGTGCAGGGATACAATGAGCAGTTCTTC. Translating it yields CASSVQGYNEQFF.

The DNA of the CDR3 is TGTGCCAGCAGCCCCCGAGACCTAGGGGGCTCTGGAAACACCATATATTTT. Its translation is CASSPRDLGGSGNTIYF. J is TRBJ1-3 and V is TRBV9; TRBD1 might be the D (6 bases). The ends were cut back, 4 bases at V and 0 bases at J, with 17 bases in the middle. CDR1 SGDLS and CDR2 YYNGEE come from the germline V gene. The CDR3 has 17 residues. The full variable domain, rest sourced from reference TRBV9 and TRBJ1-3, is DSGVTQTPKHLITATGQRVTLRCSPRSGDLSVYWYQQSLDQGLQFLIQYYNGEERAKGNILERFSAQQFPDLHSELNLSSLELGDSALYFCASSPRDLGGSGNTIYFGEGSWLTVV.

The chain recombines TRBV6-5 with TRBJ2-3; the D call may be TRBD1 or TRBD2 (5 bases each). The V gene's germline CDR1 is MNHEY and CDR2 SVGAGI. Trimming left V 6 bases short and J 0 bases short, with 7 bases between. The CDR3 spans 13 residues. The DNA for the CDR3 is TGTGCCAGCAGCCGGGACAGCACAGATACGCAGTATTTT. Translating gives CASSRDSTDTQYF.

The chain has TRBV28 and TRBJ1-4; D not resolved. CDR3 length: 14 amino acids. Trimming pared 10 bases from V and 2 bases from J, leaving 14 bases between. The germline CDR1 and CDR2 sequences are MDHEN and SYDVKM. The CDR3 bases are TGTGCCACCTTACGTCCCGGGACTAATGAAAAACTGTTTTTT. Protein: CATLRPGTNEKLFF.

The gene calls are TRBV30 and TRBJ2-1, with TRBD2 identical over 8 bases. Germline V lookup: CDR1 GTSNPN, CDR2 SVGIG (reference sequence). Trimming cost V 0 bases and J 1 base; bases outside gene matches: 14. The CDR3 is made up of 19 amino acids. The CDR3 sequence is CAWSVIRGFSGVSYNEQFF. CDR3 coding DNA: TGTGCCTGGAGTGTAATAAGGGGATTTAGCGGGGTGTCCTACAATGAGCAGTTCTTC.

The chain couples TRBV6-5 to TRBJ1-5; TRBD1 is a possible D gene (6 bases). This CDR3 comprises 14 residues. Per germline, CDR1 MNHEY and CDR2 SVGAGI. Trimming shortened V by 6 bases and J by 6 bases, and 15 bases separated the two germline ends. CDR3: CASSTGFVSQPQHF. The CDR3 region has the DNA TGTGCCAGCAGCACAGGGTTTGTAAGTCAGCCCCAGCATTTT.

The rearrangement joins TRBV2 to TRBJ2-3; the D gene is possibly TRBD2 (5 bases). Trimming left V 6 bases short and J 5 bases short, with 12 bases between. The CDR3 contains 13 residues. Germline lookup yields CDR1 SNHLY and CDR2 FYNNEI. The DNA of the CDR3 is TGTGCCAGCAGCTCCGGGGTCCTAGATACGCAGTATTTT. Translated: CASSSGVLDTQYF. Looking up the rest from reference TRBV2 and TRBJ2-3 gives the full variable domain: EPEVTQTPSHQVTQMGQEVILRCVPISNHLYFYWYRQILGQKVEFLVSFYNNEISEKSEIFDDQFSVERPDGSNFTLKIRSTKLEDSAMYFCASSSGVLDTQYFGPGTRLTVL.

V is TRBV2 and J is TRBJ2-5; 7 nucleotides line up with TRBD1. The length of the CDR3 is 14 residues. Trimming took 4 bases from V and 3 from J; bases not matched to a gene: 5. Germline lookup yields CDR1 SNHLY and CDR2 FYNNEI. The CDR3 protein is CASSVTQGKETQYF. The CDR3 DNA is TGTGCCAGCAGTGTCACACAGGGGAAAGAGACCCAGTACTTC.

V and J are TRBV24-1 and TRBJ2-1; D is unresolved. The CDR3 has 11 amino acids. With 8 bases removed from V and 8 bases from J, the gap between germline ends came to 9 bases. CDR1 is KGHDR, CDR2 SFDVKD, per germline. The CDR3 nucleotides read TGTGCCACCATGGGGTTCGATGAGCAGTTCTTC. Amino acids: CATMGFDEQFF.

Here the CDR3 reads CATSAPRGGVVDEQFF. As DNA, the CDR3 is TGTGCCACCAGTGCCCCTAGAGGGGGGGTAGTCGATGAGCAGTTCTTC. The chain couples TRBV24-1 to TRBJ2-1; possible D gene TRBD2, 7 bases. Germline loops: CDR1 KGHDR, CDR2 SFDVKD. V dropped 5 bases and J dropped 8 bases, with 21 bases sitting between them. The CDR3 covers 16 residues.

The V call is TRBV6-2 or TRBV6-3, the J call TRBJ1-2; D remains unclear. Between the trimmed V and J ends, which lost 4 bases and 4 bases, there was a span of 7 bases. The CDR3 loop spans 12 amino acids. In germline, CDR1 is MNHEY, CDR2 SVGEGT. The CDR3 DNA is TGTGCCAGCAGTTCGGGAGTCTATGGCTACACCTTC. It specifies CASSSGVYGYTF.

The rearrangement uses TRBV6-2 or TRBV6-3 and TRBJ2-7; TRBD2 aligns across 8 bases. CDR1 is MNHEY and CDR2 is SVGEGT in the germline V gene. Losses at the gene ends were 5 bases for V and 3 bases for J; bases not matched to a gene: 9. The CDR3 totals 15 residues. CDR3 coding DNA: TGTGCCAGCAGTCCCATGGGGACTAGGAGCTACGAGCAGTACGTC. Protein sequence: CASSPMGTRSYEQYV.